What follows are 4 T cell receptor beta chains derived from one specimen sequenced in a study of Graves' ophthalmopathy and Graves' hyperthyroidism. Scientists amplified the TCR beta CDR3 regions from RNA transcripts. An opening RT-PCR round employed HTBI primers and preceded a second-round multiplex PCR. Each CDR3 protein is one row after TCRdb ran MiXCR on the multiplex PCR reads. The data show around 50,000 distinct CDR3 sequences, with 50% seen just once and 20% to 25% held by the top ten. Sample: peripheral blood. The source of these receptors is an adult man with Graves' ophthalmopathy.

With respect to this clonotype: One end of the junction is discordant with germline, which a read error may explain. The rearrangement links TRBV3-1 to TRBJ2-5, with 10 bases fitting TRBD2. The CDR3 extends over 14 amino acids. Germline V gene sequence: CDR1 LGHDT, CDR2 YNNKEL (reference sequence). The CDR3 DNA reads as TGTGCCAGCAGCCAGGGCGGACTAGCGGAGACCCAGTGCTTC. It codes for CASSQGGLAETQCF.

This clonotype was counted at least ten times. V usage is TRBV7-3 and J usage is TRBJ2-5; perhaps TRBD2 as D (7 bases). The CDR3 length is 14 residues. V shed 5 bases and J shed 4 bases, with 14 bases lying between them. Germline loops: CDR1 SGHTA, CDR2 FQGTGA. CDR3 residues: CASSLRGGGETQYF. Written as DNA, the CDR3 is TGTGCCAGCAGCCTTAGGGGGGGGGGAGAGACCCAGTACTTC.

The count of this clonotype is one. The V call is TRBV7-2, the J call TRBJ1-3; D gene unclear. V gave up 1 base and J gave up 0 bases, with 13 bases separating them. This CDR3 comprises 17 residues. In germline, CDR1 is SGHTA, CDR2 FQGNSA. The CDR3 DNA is TGTGCCAGCAGCTTAGGGACTAGCGGGGTCTCTGGAAACACCATATATTTT. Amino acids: CASSLGTSGVSGNTIYF.

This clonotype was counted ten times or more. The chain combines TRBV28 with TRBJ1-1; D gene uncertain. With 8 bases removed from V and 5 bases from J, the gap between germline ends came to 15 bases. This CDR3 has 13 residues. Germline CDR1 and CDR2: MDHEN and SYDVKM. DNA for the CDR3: TGTGCCAGCGCCCCTGGGGAAGGGACTGAAGCTTTCTTT. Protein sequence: CASAPGEGTEAFF.